This record looks at one T cell receptor (beta chain) sequence and its context. These data are taken from a study of shared clonotypes between healthy human individuals. Germline assignment: CDR1 SGHRS and CDR2 YFSETQ. The CDR3 contains 16 residues. After removal of 5 bases from V and 4 bases from J, the junction contained 9 bases not matched to a gene. Assay execution proceeded at the deep level. Some clones are missing from TCRdb's copy, which holds only in-frame ones; the method was immunoSEQ multiplex PCR. The repertoire has over a million clones, roughly 97% of them found once; the top ten carry about 1.2%.

The sample comprised naive CD4+ T cells sorted from blood. Subset described: CD45RA+ positively selected. This TCR came from a man between 25 and 39 years old in good health. This chain links TRBV5-1 with TRBJ2-2; 9 bases fit TRBD1. In nucleotides, the CDR3 is TGCGCCAGCAGGGGAACCGGGACAGGGAGCACCGGGGAGCTGTTTTTT. This encodes CASRGTGTGSTGELFF. Looking up the rest from reference TRBV5-1 and TRBJ2-2 gives the full variable domain: KAGVTQTPRYLIKTRGQQVTLSCSPISGHRSVSWYQQTPGQGLQFLFEYFSETQRNKGNFPGRFSGRQFSNSRSEMNVSTLELGDSALYLCASRGTGTGSTGELFFGEGSRLTVL.